This T cell receptor beta chain was recovered during a study of vaccination and CD4 T cells after COVID-19 (dated by TCRdb to 2021 to 2024). About the full investigation: In the convalescent cohort there were six males and four females, among whom were two Hispanic individuals, seven Caucasians, two Asians and one multiracial person. Participants got two doses of the Pfizer-BioNTech BNT162b2 vaccine (n=8) or two doses of the Moderna mRNA-1273 vaccine (n=2). Post-COVID blood samples were collected from convalescent patients a median of approximately 100 days after diagnosis, with a range of about 35 to 180 days. Post-vaccine blood samples were taken a median of 72 days after the second vaccine dose, with a range of 14 to 241 days. Culture stimuli were overlapping spike peptide pools from SARS-CoV-2 and from the common cold coronaviruses HCoV-NL63, HCoV-OC43 and HCoV-229E. Control cultures used a CEFX viral epitope pool as positive control, an HIV-1 Nef peptide pool as negative control, or no peptide. In under twelve COVID-19 convalescent patients and 4 infection-naive healthy vaccine recipients, researchers compared the spike-specific CD4+ TCR repertoire from before mRNA vaccination with the repertoire from after.

This clonotype was seen more than once but under ten times. Its antigen specificity is not known. Base quality data are lacking; no much larger clone is found one base away. The V end loses 7 bases and the J end loses 1 base, and a stretch of 7 bases separates them. The CDR3 measures 13 amino acids from cysteine to phenylalanine. Only the CDR3 region is kept as DNA, spanning 39 bases read in frame from base 1. Reading the germline V gene (reference sequence) gives CDR1 LNHDA and CDR2 SQIVND. Library method: PCR. DNA from cultured CD4+ T cells was subjected to TCR sequencing with the Oncomine TCR Beta short-read assay at the Johns Hopkins FTIC core. Genomic DNA was extracted from the cultured CD4+ T cells with the QIAamp micro DNA kit. The Oncomine TCR Beta libraries from cultured CD4+ T cells were pooled using unique dual indexes and then sequenced on an Illumina iSeq 100. In the authors' own workflow: Non-productive sequences were removed, and CDR3s that did not start with C, did not end with F or W, or were shorter than 7 amino acids were discarded. The MANAFEST web application was used to identify antigen-specific clonotypes by comparing peptide-stimulated wells against reference wells and other culture wells. Positive clones required FDR below 0.05, an odds ratio above 5, and productive frequency above 0.1% in at least two of three replicate wells. A clonotype counted as cross-reactive if it showed significant expansion both in the SARS-CoV-2 spike wells and in at least one common cold coronavirus spike condition. Levenshtein distances (stringdist) and unrooted phylogenetic trees (ape) in R version 3.6.1 were used to assess CDR3 homology. The public reads were run again by TCRdb, first through fastp at Q25 and then through MiXCR, and only productive beta chains were kept. Each entry merges the rows of one CDR3 protein and shows their most common DNA and genes. TCRdb, not the authors, supplied the V and J calls. A total of around 20,000 distinct CDR3 sequences appear in this sample, around 40% of them only once. The ten largest make up around 27% of the sample.

Read against the paper, the sample's treatment or condition label means: roughly 10-day PBMC culture with coronavirus spike peptide pools or control peptides (ViraFEST assay). The ViraFEST assay, used in the study, expanded antigen-specific T cells with peptide pools and then identified the expanded clonotypes through TCR sequencing. The absence of prior SARS-CoV-2 infection in healthy vaccine recipients was confirmed by negative nucleocapsid antibody tests before and after vaccination. PBMCs were cultured at approximately 2 million per well in IMDM supplemented with roughly 5% human AB serum and about 9.6 IU/ml IL-2, with around 10 ug/ml peptide pools added. Half of the culture medium was replaced with fresh IL-2-containing medium on days 3 and 7. Once the cells had been in culture for about 10 days, the EasySep CD4+ T cell isolation kit was used to isolate CD4+ T cells by negative selection. PBMCs were separated from whole blood using Ficoll-Paque Plus gradient centrifugation and then either used fresh or cryopreserved at -140C. In general, triplicate wells were set up for every culture condition.

On the study overall, not on this receptor specifically: An increase in the median number of SARS-CoV-2-reactive clonotypes from around 20 after infection to some 38 after vaccination was observed, but the change was not found to be significant. In convalescent patients, nearly all vaccine-specific clones (304 of 307) were found to be mono-reactive for SARS-CoV-2 spike rather than cross-reactive with common cold coronaviruses. The number of convalescent patients in the study was relatively small, and the study did not examine early timepoints following natural infection. In convalescent patients, a median about 86% of post-vaccine SARS-CoV-2-reactive clones were detected only after vaccination, and vaccine-specific priming was suggested by this finding.

The source of this sequence is a human donor who received a COVID-19 vaccine. The V gene is TRBV19 and the J gene is TRBJ1-4; the D segment cannot be called with confidence. Sequencing was performed on CD4+ T cells from blood, cultured in vitro, taken before SARS-CoV-2 vaccination. This receptor carries the CDR3 CASKALTNEKLFF. The nucleotides read TGTGCCAGTAAAGCCTTAACTAATGAAAAACTGTTTTTT.